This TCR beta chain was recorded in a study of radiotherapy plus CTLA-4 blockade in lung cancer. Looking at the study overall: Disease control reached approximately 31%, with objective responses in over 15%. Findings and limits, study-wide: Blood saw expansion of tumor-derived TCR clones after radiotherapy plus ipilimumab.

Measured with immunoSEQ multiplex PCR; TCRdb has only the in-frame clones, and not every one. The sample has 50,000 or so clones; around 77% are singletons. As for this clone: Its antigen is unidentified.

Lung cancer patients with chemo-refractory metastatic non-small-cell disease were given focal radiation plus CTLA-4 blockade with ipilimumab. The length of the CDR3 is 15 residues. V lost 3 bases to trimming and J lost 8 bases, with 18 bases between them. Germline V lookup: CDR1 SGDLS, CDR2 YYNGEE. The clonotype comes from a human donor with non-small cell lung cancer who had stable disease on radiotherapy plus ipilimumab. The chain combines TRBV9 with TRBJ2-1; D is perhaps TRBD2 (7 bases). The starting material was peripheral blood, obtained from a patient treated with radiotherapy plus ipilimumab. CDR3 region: CASSGGGIGADEQFF. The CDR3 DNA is TGTGCCAGCAGCGGCGGGGGCATCGGCGCGGATGAGCAGTTCTTC.